This is a list of T cell receptor beta chains from one sample in a study of blood T cell repertoires in COVID-19. The method was immunoSEQ multiplex PCR; TCRdb's version includes in-frame clones alone and lacks a portion of them. The table has tens of thousands of clones, about 93% seen once. The specimen sequenced was peripheral blood. These receptors originate from a man older than 75 with acute or convalescent COVID-19. CDR3s include the opening cysteine and the closing phenylalanine or tryptophan. D genes are given only for firm matches.

V gene	J gene	D gene	CDR3 protein	CDR3 DNA
TRBV28	TRBJ1-6	TRBD1	CASSFSQGQNNSPLHF	TGTGCCAGCAGTTTCAGTCAGGGACAGAATAATTCACCCCTCCACTTT
TRBV3-1/TRBV3-2	TRBJ2-7	TRBD1	CASSLLGDRGAYEQYF	TGTGCCAGCAGCCTCCTAGGGGACAGGGGGGCCTACGAGCAGTACTTC
TRBV19	TRBJ1-2	.	CASSIDKNYGYTF	TGTGCCAGTAGTATAGATAAAAATTATGGCTACACCTTC
TRBV21-1	TRBJ2-2	.	CASRSHGDTNTGELFF	TGTGCCAGCCGCTCCCATGGGGACACGAACACCGGGGAGCTGTTTTTT
TRBV7-2	TRBJ2-5	.	CASSLVVQETQYF	TGTGCCAGCAGCTTAGTAGTTCAAGAGACCCAGTACTTC
TRBV5-1	TRBJ2-5	TRBD2	CASSKTSGYETQYF	TGCGCCAGCAGCAAGACTAGCGGGTACGAGACCCAGTACTTC
TRBV5-1	TRBJ1-2	.	CASRAEGAPGGYTF	TGCGCCAGCAGGGCCGAAGGGGCGCCGGGTGGCTACACCTTC
TRBV24-1	TRBJ2-2	TRBD1	CATSDPRQGDTGELFF	TGTGCCACCAGTGATCCCCGACAGGGAGACACCGGGGAGCTGTTTTTT
TRBV5-4	TRBJ1-1	.	CASSLVGQATEAFF	TGTGCCAGCAGCTTGGTAGGCCAGGCAACTGAAGCTTTCTTT
TRBV30	TRBJ1-2	.	CAWSAGRAGYTF	TGTGCCTGGAGTGCCGGGAGAGCGGGCTACACCTTC
TRBV3-1/TRBV3-2	TRBJ2-2	.	CASSPLKAVGPGELFF	TGTGCCAGCAGCCCCCTAAAGGCGGTAGGCCCCGGGGAGCTGTTTTTT
TRBV19	TRBJ2-1	TRBD1	CASEGQGRGNEQFF	TGTGCCAGTGAAGGACAGGGTAGGGGCAATGAGCAGTTCTTC
TRBV29-1	TRBJ2-1	TRBD1	CSVEPPGTGTYNEQFF	TGCAGCGTTGAACCACCCGGGACAGGGACCTACAATGAGCAGTTCTTC
TRBV2	TRBJ1-1	.	CASRGQYNTEAFF	TGTGCCAGCAGGGGGCAATACAACACTGAAGCTTTCTTT
TRBV5-5	TRBJ1-6	.	CASSLVAGSSYNSPLHF	TGTGCCAGCAGCTTGGTCGCGGGGAGCTCCTATAATTCACCCCTCCACTTT
TRBV6-1	TRBJ2-5	TRBD1	CASSEGPSGGSETQYF	TGTGCCAGCAGTGAAGGACCTTCAGGGGGCTCGGAGACCCAGTACTTC